This entry features one T cell receptor beta chain sequence. Its specificity is not known. Per germline, CDR1 SQVTM and CDR2 ANQGSEA. V was pared by 3 bases and J by 3 bases, with 11 bases between. This CDR3 contains 13 residues. This sample is part of a study of T cell responses to AZD1222 COVID-19 vaccine. Findings and caveats of the study: Spike was spanned by vaccine-associated CD4 TCRs, with dominance at 160-218 and 743-854.

Measured with immunoSEQ multiplex PCR; TCRdb has only the in-frame clones, and not every one. The table has about 170,000 clones, around 88% seen once. The specimen comprised peripheral blood, sampled 28 days after the second AZD1222 dose. This TCR derives from an adult who received the AZD1222 COVID-19 vaccine. The V call is TRBV29-1, the J call TRBJ1-2, with D perhaps TRBD1 (5 bases). In DNA form, the CDR3 reads TGCAGCGTTGACAGGGTTATTGACTATGGCTACACCTTC. Its protein is CSVDRVIDYGYTF.